The next 7 T cell receptor beta chains were all read from a single sample in a study of T-cell reconstitution after alpha-beta-depleted transplantation in children (dated by TCRdb to about 2016). What the treatment or condition label conveys for this sample: allogeneic hematopoietic cell transplantation with graft depleted of TCRalphabeta T cells and CD19 B cells. Library construction relied on PCR. Sequenced on an Illumina HiSeq 2500. TCR library preparation used molecular barcoding, with unique molecular identifiers applied to normalize quantification of the TCRbeta repertoire. The public reads were quality trimmed at Q25 with fastp and then assembled into clones with MiXCR by TCRdb, keeping productive beta chains. For every CDR3 protein sequence, its rows merge into one entry that carries the most common genes and DNA. This sample gives approximately 500,000 distinct CDR3 sequences in total; roughly a tenth of them show up just once. About 2.1% of the sample goes to the ten largest clones.

The sample here was PBMCs, taken before TCRalphabeta/CD19-depleted stem cell transplant. Every receptor here comes from a child aged 2 to 10 with inherited bone marrow failure, due to receive a stem cell transplant.

This chain links TRBV27 with TRBJ2-3; D ambiguous. Trimming pared 2 bases from V and 4 bases from J, leaving 16 bases between. The germline V gene encodes CDR1 MNHEY and CDR2 SMNVEV (reference sequence). The CDR3 has 16 amino acids. DNA of the CDR3: TGTGCCAGCAGTTTAGCCCCGTCTACTCCCCCAGATACGCAGTATTTT. Its translation is CASSLAPSTPPDTQYF.

Ten or more counts support this clonotype. CDR3 bases: TGTGCCAGCAGCTTAGTTACCTCTGCTAGCGGGAGGGTTTCCTACGAGCAGTACTTC. Protein: CASSLVTSASGRVSYEQYF. This chain joins TRBV11-2 and TRBJ2-7; 12 bases agree with TRBD2. This CDR3 comprises 19 residues. Germline V lookup: CDR1 SGHAT, CDR2 FQNNGV. The junction had 11 bases not matched to a gene; V was cut back by 1 base and J by 1 base.

This clonotype has ten or more counts. This chain connects TRBV7-9 to TRBJ2-1; D may be TRBD2 (6 bases). V was pared by 4 bases and J by 4 bases, with 23 bases between. Germline CDR1 SEHNR, CDR2 FQNEAQ (reference sequence). The CDR3 extends over 18 amino acids. The CDR3 protein is CASSSTGTLVSSYNEQFF. CDR3 DNA: TGTGCCAGCAGCTCTACCGGGACTCTCGTCTCCTCATACAATGAGCAGTTCTTC.

Many counts were recorded for this clonotype. The chain uses TRBV11-2 and TRBJ2-1, with D perhaps TRBD1 (5 bases). This CDR3 spans 13 amino acids. Trimming removed 7 bases from V and 3 bases from J, with 10 bases in between. Germline values: CDR1 SGHAT, CDR2 FQNNGV. The CDR3 spells CASIDDSYNEQFF. CDR3 nucleotides: TGTGCCAGCATCGATGACAGCTACAATGAGCAGTTCTTC.

As regards this clonotype: Just one base apart from a much larger clone, this may be a read error. The chain has TRBV2 and TRBJ1-5, with unresolved D. The CDR3 totals 14 residues. V lost 5 bases and J 3 bases, leaving 11 bases between the germline ends. The germline gives CDR1 SNHLY, CDR2 FYNNEI. CDR3: CASSRAGINQPQHF. The CDR3 nucleotides are TGTGCCAGCAGTAGAGCAGGTATCAATCAGCCCCAGCATTTT.

This clonotype was picked up many times. The J gene is TRBJ1-2, the V gene TRBV7-9; no clear D. V was trimmed by 4 bases and J by 1 base, leaving 10 bases between them. Germline-derived CDR1 and CDR2 are SEHNR and FQNEAQ (reference sequence). The CDR3 contains 14 residues. The CDR3 DNA follows: TGTGCCAGCAGCTCCCGGACCGGTAACTATGGCTACACCTTC. Its translation: CASSSRTGNYGYTF.

This clonotype has at least ten counts. This rearrangement joins TRBV28 to TRBJ2-3; weak D call: TRBD1 (6 bases). The V and J ends lost 8 bases and 0 bases respectively, with 9 bases between them. The CDR3 is 13 amino acids. Looked up from germline, CDR1 is MDHEN and CDR2 is SYDVKM. CDR3 sequence: CASRDTSTDTQYF. CDR3 in DNA: TGTGCCAGCCGGGACACCAGCACAGATACGCAGTATTTT.